The present entry profiles one T cell receptor beta chain with its context. The CDR3 consists of 15 residues. V shed 8 bases and J shed 2 bases, with 15 bases lying between them. Germline loops: CDR1 ENHRY, CDR2 SYGVKD. The data stem from a study of blood T cell repertoires in COVID-19. In the study overall: Nucleic acid was either cDNA or gDNA, and it came from T cells, B-cell-depleted T cells, or PBMCs.

Under the authors' procedure: Quantification of nucleated cells was approximated via reference gene primer amplification. Measured with immunoSEQ multiplex PCR; TCRdb has only the in-frame clones, and not every one. V, J and clone size reflect that table, while D and trimming were determined from the DNA. In the table there are about 280,000 clones, about 85% of which are singletons. This clonotype was sampled from a human donor in a cohort sampled during active COVID-19. The sequenced sample consisted of peripheral blood. The chain uses TRBV10-3 and TRBJ2-2; D remains ambiguous. This CDR3 is CAIREEGTNTGELFF. In nucleotides, the CDR3 is TGTGCCATCCGAGAGGAAGGTACTAACACCGGGGAGCTGTTTTTT.